This T cell receptor (beta chain) was identified in a study of blood T cell repertoires in COVID-19. V trimming: 3 bases; J trimming: 7 bases; junction bases outside the gene matches: 9. Germline lookup yields CDR1 SGHNT and CDR2 YYREEE (reference sequence). This CDR3 is 16 amino acids long. Clones were sequenced by immunoSEQ multiplex PCR, and TCRdb holds only the in-frame ones, with some missing. Among about 140,000 clones listed, approximately 85% were seen once. The TCR sequence derives from a woman between 50 and 59 years old with acute COVID-19. The chain recombines TRBV5-4 with TRBJ2-3; 12 positions match TRBD2. Sequenced: PBMCs or T cells enriched from blood (not recorded which). The CDR3 reads CASSSKTSGRFNTQYF. As DNA, the CDR3 is TGTGCCAGCAGCTCTAAGACTAGCGGGAGATTCAATACGCAGTATTTT.